This T cell receptor beta chain is drawn from a study of cytomegalovirus exposure and HLA in healthy donors. The CDR3 length is 15 residues. Germline CDR1 SGHVS, CDR2 FNYEAQ. General study findings and limits: According to reports, the classifier identified cytomegalovirus status with high specificity and sensitivity. Per published accounts, TCR beta sequences correctly predicted the HLA-A and HLA-B alleles of most subjects. The study carried out a later analysis of TCR beta sequences. It associated some 18,000 of them with specific HLA alleles at a false discovery rate of 0.05. Within an earlier analysis, most TCR beta V segments proved productive either about 87% or about 30% of the time.

As to this clone: The antigen is undetermined. One end of the junction is discordant with germline, which a read error may explain. Different DNA sequences within this sample yield the same CDR3.

The PCR contained 60 Vbeta and 13 Jbeta primers. Produced via immunoSEQ multiplex PCR; TCRdb's table is partial and in-frame only. Of 100,000 to 150,000 clones in the sample, around three quarters were seen once. The sample was PBMCs. The origin of this receptor is a female donor in good health and CMV-seronegative. The chain carries TRBV7-6 and TRBJ1-5; D call uncertain. The DNA of the CDR3 is TGTGCCAGCAGCTTCGGGAGCCAGCGCAATCAGCCCCAACATTTT. It codes for CASSFGSQRNQPQHF.